This T cell receptor beta chain appears in the sequencing data of a study of CD8 T cells in Susac syndrome (dated by TCRdb to between 2018 and 2021). About the study as a whole: Repertoire sequencing was used to test whether CD8+ T cell activation and differentiation in Susac syndrome was antigen driven. The paper's findings and limits, for the study overall: The study acknowledged that relatively few individuals were included in the TCR sequencing and HLA analysis.

RNA was extracted using the RNeasy kit, and about 0.45 to 1 ug of the RNA was reverse transcribed with random hexamers. The immunoSEQ multiplex PCR assay, covering 54 Vbeta and 13 Jbeta segments, was used to amplify TCR beta CDR3 regions. PCR amplification bias was corrected by using a synthetic template baseline for primer optimization and computational correction. On the authors' methods: Only productive sequences were kept, with reads annotated to V, D and J genes according to IMGT and analyzed in immunoSEQ Analyzer. Clonality was calculated as one minus the Shannon entropy normalized by log2 of the number of productive unique sequences. Public and private clones were assessed among the 100 most prevalent clones of each patient and control. Susac-specific clones were defined as absent from healthy and MS cohorts, about 1,100 published viral clones and other ImmuneACCESS disease sequences. TCRdb itself trimmed the public reads at Q25 with fastp, ran MiXCR and retained productive beta chains. Rows matching on CDR3 protein sequence are summarized as one entry with the most common DNA and genes. The V and J calls were not made by the authors but by TCRdb's processing. For this sample the table gives around 130,000 distinct CDR3 sequences, of which 94% were detected only once. The top ten clonotypes cover around 0.1% of the sample.

CDR1 and CDR2 are read off the germline V gene (reference sequence) as GTSNPN and SVGIG. After removal of 3 bases from V and 6 bases from J, the junction retains 11 bases not matched to a gene. The CDR3 starts with the cysteine, ends with the phenylalanine, and has 15 residues. Just CDR3 DNA is preserved here, 45 bases in frame from base 1. High-throughput TCR beta sequencing profiled peripheral blood CD8+ and CD4+ T cells from healthy donors, Susac syndrome patients and multiple sclerosis patients. Healthy donors were age- and sex-matched controls. Bulk CD8+ and CD4+ T cells were purified magnetically by negative isolation, whereas CD8+ TEMRA cells were enriched by FACS. Blood was drawn into EDTA tubes, processed within 24 hours, and PBMCs were isolated by density gradient centrifugation. PBMCs destined for TCR sequencing were cryopreserved in liquid nitrogen and later thawed in a 37 °C water bath. The sorted or isolated CD4+, CD8+ and CD8+ TEMRA cells had a purity of 90% or higher.

This clonotype appeared once. What this receptor recognizes is not known. No per-base quality is available; no much larger clone lies one base away. A solitary read yields weak support. The chain is assembled from TRBV30 and TRBJ1-5, with 7 bases matching TRBD1. Sample: CD4+ T cells from PBMCs. The clonotype originates from a human donor in good health. The CDR3 in this case is CAWRIDRASAQPQHF. Read as DNA, the sequence is TGTGCCTGGAGAATTGACAGGGCATCTGCTCAGCCCCAGCATTTT.